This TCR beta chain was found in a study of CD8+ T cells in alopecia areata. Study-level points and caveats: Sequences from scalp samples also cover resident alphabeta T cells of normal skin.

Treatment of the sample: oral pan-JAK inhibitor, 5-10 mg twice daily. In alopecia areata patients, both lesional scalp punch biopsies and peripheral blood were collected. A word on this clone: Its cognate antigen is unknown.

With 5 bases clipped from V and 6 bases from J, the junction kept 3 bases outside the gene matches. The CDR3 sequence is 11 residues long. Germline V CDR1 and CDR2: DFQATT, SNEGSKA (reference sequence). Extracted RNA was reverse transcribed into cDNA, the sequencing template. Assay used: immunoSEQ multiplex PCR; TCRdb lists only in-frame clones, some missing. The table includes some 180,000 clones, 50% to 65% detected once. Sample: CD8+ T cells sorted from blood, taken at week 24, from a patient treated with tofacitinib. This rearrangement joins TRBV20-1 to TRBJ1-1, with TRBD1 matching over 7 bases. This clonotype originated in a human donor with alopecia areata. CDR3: CSAQGQAEAFF. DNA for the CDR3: TGCAGTGCTCAAGGACAGGCTGAAGCTTTCTTT.